This entry lists 25 T cell receptor beta chains sequenced from one sample in a study of T cells expressing NK-cell markers. Reanalyzing the 5' RACE reads, TCRdb keeps one entry per CDR3 protein, without DNA. Here the sample table reports 500,000 or so distinct CDR3 sequences. Material: blood T cells: a sorted CD56 or NKG2C T cell subset, CD4+ or CD8+ T cells, or bulk PBMC T cells (not recorded which). These receptors were taken from a man aged 18-30 years in good health.

The V and J genes are TRBV10-3 and TRBJ2-1; the D call of TRBD2 rests on TCRdb alone, since no DNA is present to check it. From germline, CDR1 is ENHRY and CDR2 SYGVKD. The CDR3 loop spans 13 amino acids. CDR3 protein: CAIGLAVDNEQFF.

The chain combines TRBV6-1 with TRBJ1-5; TCRdb selects TRBD1, and the lack of DNA leaves this call unchecked. Per germline, CDR1 MNHNS and CDR2 SASEGT. The CDR3 loop spans 15 amino acids. The CDR3 reads CAIKDRQNSNQPQHF.

This chain joins TRBV11-2 and TRBJ2-5. Germline V CDR1 and CDR2: SGHAT, FQNNGV. The length of the CDR3 is 14 residues. This chain's CDR3 is CASSLFSGQETQYF.

The chain employs TRBV30 and TRBJ2-1; TCRdb lists TRBD1, though no DNA is available to test this call. Germline V gene sequence: CDR1 GTSNPN, CDR2 SVGIG (reference sequence). CDR3 size: 15 residues. The CDR3 is CAWRWAGGPYNEQFF.

V gene TRBV30 combines with J gene TRBJ2-1; the D call from TCRdb, TRBD2, cannot be confirmed without DNA. There are 14 residues in the CDR3. The germline CDR1 and CDR2 sequences are GTSNPN and SVGIG (reference sequence). CDR3 sequence: CACSLAGGTNEQFF.

The J gene is TRBJ1-1, the V gene TRBV27; there is no DNA to check the TCRdb D call of TRBD1. Looked up from germline, CDR1 is MNHEY and CDR2 is SMNVEV (reference sequence). This CDR3 contains 15 residues. The CDR3 loop reads CASRRDRERYTEAFF.

The gene calls are TRBV29-1 and TRBJ2-1. This CDR3 has 13 amino acids. In germline, CDR1 is SQVTM, CDR2 ANQGSEA. The CDR3 reads CSVVGSVYNEQFF.

The chain uses TRBV6-5 and TRBJ2-7. This CDR3 contains 12 residues. The germline V gene has CDR1 MNHEY and CDR2 SVGAGI. CDR3: CASKDSSYEQYF.

The J gene is TRBJ2-1, the V gene TRBV3-1. The CDR3 has 14 amino acids. Per germline, CDR1 LGHDT and CDR2 YNNKEL (reference sequence). CDR3: CASSPTSAHNEQFF.

This sequence joins TRBV28 and TRBJ2-4; as DNA is missing, the TRBD2 call by TCRdb cannot be tested. The CDR3 length is 17 residues. CDR1 is MDHEN, CDR2 SYDVKM, per germline. Here the CDR3 reads CASSSSLGREDQNIQYF.

The chain joins TRBV29-1 to TRBJ2-6; absent DNA, TCRdb's TRBD2 call cannot be checked. The CDR3 totals 16 residues. Germline lookup yields CDR1 SQVTM and CDR2 ANQGSEA. The CDR3 reads CSVVSGIRSGANVLTF.

The chain combines TRBV4-2 with TRBJ2-1; the TCRdb call, TRBD2, lacks DNA for checking. From germline, CDR1 is LGHNA and CDR2 YNFKEQ. This CDR3 region has 17 residues. This chain's CDR3 is CASSPSSRSGSRGEQFF.

This chain joins TRBV3-1 and TRBJ2-1; TCRdb's assignment of TRBD2 cannot be checked, as there is no DNA. CDR3 size: 15 residues. Germline V gene lookup returns CDR1 LGHDT and CDR2 YNNKEL (reference sequence). CDR3 loop: CASSQFPSGGNEQFF.

The rearrangement uses TRBV30 and TRBJ2-3. The CDR3 contains 12 residues. Germline assignment: CDR1 GTSNPN and CDR2 SVGIG (reference sequence). The chain's CDR3 is CAWSVAVDTQYF.

The chain couples TRBV29-1 to TRBJ1-1; the TCRdb call, TRBD1, lacks DNA for checking. This CDR3 is built from 15 residues. The V gene's germline CDR1 is SQVTM and CDR2 ANQGSEA. CDR3: CSVGGMDRSYTEAFF.

The rearrangement joins TRBV12-3 or TRBV12-4 to TRBJ2-4; TCRdb's D call, TRBD1, is unchecked because there is no DNA. CDR3 length: 12 residues. The CDR3 loop is CASSSDSYIQYF.

This chain connects TRBV25-1 to TRBJ2-1; TCRdb's D gene call, TRBD2, goes unchecked for lack of DNA. The CDR3 runs to 16 residues. CDR1 is MGHDK, CDR2 SYGVNS, per germline. The CDR3 spells CASQKSGTSGYNEQFF.

The chain has TRBV6-5 and TRBJ2-6. Germline CDR1 is MNHEY and CDR2 is SVGAGI. The CDR3 sequence is 14 residues long. CDR3 region: CASSSLSGANVLTF.

The CDR3 sequence is CASSLEFRDRVTDTQYF. This sequence joins TRBV11-2 and TRBJ2-3; TCRdb's D gene call, TRBD1, goes unchecked for lack of DNA. Germline V CDR1 and CDR2: SGHAT, FQNNGV. The CDR3 is made up of 17 amino acids. Supplemented by reference TRBV11-2 and TRBJ2-3, the full variable domain reads EAGVAQSPRYKIIEKRQSVAFWCNPISGHATLYWYQQILGQGPKLLIQFQNNGVVDDSQLPKDRFSAERLKGVDSTLKIQPAKLEDSAVYLCASSLEFRDRVTDTQYFGPGTRLTVL.

The genes are TRBV7-2 and TRBJ2-3; the TCRdb call, TRBD2, lacks DNA for checking. Per the germline V gene, CDR1 is SGHTA and CDR2 is FQGNSA. CDR3 length equals 15 residues. This chain's CDR3 is CAESLREGGTDTQYF.

V usage is TRBV6-5 and J usage is TRBJ2-1; TCRdb's assignment of TRBD2 cannot be checked, as there is no DNA. This CDR3 contains 15 residues. Germline V gives CDR1 MNHEY, CDR2 SVGAGI. The CDR3 sequence: CASSSAQRAGNEQFF.

The CDR3 sequence: CASSSRDRAVSGELFF. This sequence joins TRBV7-9 and TRBJ2-2; TCRdb names TRBD1, which stays unverified in the absence of DNA. CDR1 is SEHNR, CDR2 FQNEAQ, per germline (reference sequence). This CDR3 has 16 amino acids.

This chain links TRBV12-3 or TRBV12-4 with TRBJ2-3; the TCRdb call, TRBD1, lacks DNA for checking. This CDR3 is 15 amino acids long. CDR3 sequence reads: CASTPISAYTDTQYF.

This sequence joins TRBV12-3 or TRBV12-4 and TRBJ2-5; with no DNA, the TCRdb D assignment of TRBD2 cannot be verified. This CDR3 is built from 18 residues. The CDR3 loop is CASSSRLAGAEHKETQYF.

The chain employs TRBV5-1 and TRBJ2-3; TCRdb outputs TRBD1, but without DNA this stays unchecked. Germline CDR1 is SGHRS and CDR2 is YFSETQ. CDR3 length equals 16 residues. CDR3: CASSLAVGGSTDTQYF.